Listed below are T cell receptor beta chains from one sample, sequenced in a study of shared clonotypes between healthy human individuals. TCRdb keeps only in-frame clones here, not all; method: immunoSEQ multiplex PCR. The table lists under 2,000,000 clones, less than 95% of them singletons, with under 1.5% in the top ten. Source material: naive CD8+ T cells sorted from blood. Every receptor here comes from a man aged 18 to 35 in good health. Each CDR3 is given with its conserved first and last residue. A D gene is named only where the DNA matches it firmly. Not all rows give a size; the values are once, few, many and, for expanded clones, a class.

D gene	V gene	clone size	J gene	CDR3 DNA	CDR3 protein
NA	TRBV7-2	NA	TRBJ2-1	TGTGCCAGCAGCTCAACCCCAGCCTACAATGAGCAGTTCTTC	CASSSTPAYNEQFF
NA	TRBV5-4	once	TRBJ2-3	TGTGCCAGCAGCGGGGGGACTGGGGAAGCGGATACGCAGTATTTT	CASSGGTGEADTQYF
NA	TRBV4-1	NA	TRBJ2-1	TGCGCCAGCAGCCAAGTCGGGACAATTGAGCAGTTCTTC	CASSQVGTIEQFF
TRBD2	TRBV5-4	NA	TRBJ2-1	TGTGCCAGCAGCTGGGGACTAGCGGGAGGAGGCCACAATGAGCAGTTCTTC	CASSWGLAGGGHNEQFF
TRBD1	TRBV6-5	NA	TRBJ1-4	TGTGCCAGCAGTTCGGAGGGGGCGGGTGAAAAACTGTTTTTT	CASSSEGAGEKLFF
NA	TRBV28	NA	TRBJ2-5	TGTGCCAGCACCCGAGGCAGTCAAGAGACCCAGTACTTC	CASTRGSQETQYF
TRBD1	TRBV5-4	NA	TRBJ2-7	TGTGCCAGCAGCTTGCAGGGGGACGAGCAGTACTTC	CASSLQGDEQYF
NA	TRBV6-1	NA	TRBJ1-2	TGTGCCAGCATACTTTCATCAGCGATCTATGGCTACACCTTC	CASILSSAIYGYTF
NA	TRBV14	NA	TRBJ2-1	TGTGCCAGCAGCCAAGGAACGGGATACTCCTACAATGAGCAGTTCTTC	CASSQGTGYSYNEQFF
NA	TRBV4-3	NA	TRBJ2-4	TGCGCCAGCAGCCAAGTGACGCCGGGACGGCCACCAGAGCTAGCCAAAAACATTCAGTACTTC	CASSQVTPGRPPELAKNIQYF
NA	TRBV9	NA	TRBJ2-7	TGTGCCAGCAGCGTAGGAGGAGGTGCCGAGCAGTACTTC	CASSVGGGAEQYF
TRBD2	TRBV6-6	NA	TRBJ2-1	TGTGCCAGCAGCACGGGACTAAGGGATGAGCAGTTCTTC	CASSTGLRDEQFF
TRBD2	TRBV9	few	TRBJ2-7	TGTGCCAGCAGCCTAGCGGGAGGGCCCTACGAGCAGTACTTC	CASSLAGGPYEQYF
TRBD1	TRBV6-5	NA	TRBJ1-2	TGTGCCAGCAGTTACTCCGGGACAGGGCACTATGGCTACACCTTC	CASSYSGTGHYGYTF
TRBD2	TRBV4-3	NA	TRBJ2-7	TGCGCCAGCAGCCAAGGGGGACTAGCGACCTACGAGCAGTACTTC	CASSQGGLATYEQYF
NA	TRBV6-1	NA	TRBJ2-7	TGTGCCAGCGCTTGGACCCCAACCTACGAGCAGTACTTC	CASAWTPTYEQYF
NA	TRBV21-1	NA	TRBJ2-7	TGTGCCAGCAGCCCGCGGGACAGGGCGGCCGAGCAGTACTTC	CASSPRDRAAEQYF
NA	TRBV5-6	NA	TRBJ2-1	TGTGCCAGCAGCTCATACAATGAGCAGTTCTTC	CASSSYNEQFF
NA	TRBV4-1	NA	TRBJ1-6	TGCGCCAGCAGCCAAGGTCCGGTGGGTAATTCACCCCTCCACTTT	CASSQGPVGNSPLHF
TRBD2	TRBV30	NA	TRBJ2-1	TGTGCCTGGGGCTCTTCGGCGGGAGAGTTCTTC	CAWGSSAGEFF
TRBD1	TRBV2	NA	TRBJ2-7	TGTGCCAGCAGTTCGGGACAGCACTCCTACGAGCAGTACTTC	CASSSGQHSYEQYF
NA	TRBV29-1	once	TRBJ2-3	TGCAGCGTTGAAGGAGTAACGGGGGGCCCCACAGATACGCAGTATTTT	CSVEGVTGGPTDTQYF
NA	TRBV9	NA	TRBJ1-2	TGTGCCAGCAGCGATCGATTTTCTAACTATGGCTACACCTTC	CASSDRFSNYGYTF
NA	TRBV19	once	TRBJ2-5	TGTGCCAGTACCTCCTATCCCGGGGGAGCGGAGACCCAGTACTTC	CASTSYPGGAETQYF
NA	TRBV30	NA	TRBJ2-7	TGTGCCTGGGGCCCGGTTGGGTACGAGCAGTACTTC	CAWGPVGYEQYF
TRBD1	TRBV10-1	NA	TRBJ2-1	TGCGCCAGCAGTGACGGAACAGGGGTCTCCTACAATGAGCAGTTCTTC	CASSDGTGVSYNEQFF
NA	TRBV29-1	NA	TRBJ1-2	TGCAGCCTCTACGGGGGTCTGTCTAACTATGGCTACACCTTC	CSLYGGLSNYGYTF
NA	TRBV6-4	NA	TRBJ1-2	TGTGCCAGCAGTGATGGGGGTCCCTATGGCTACACCTTC	CASSDGGPYGYTF
NA	TRBV6-6	NA	TRBJ2-7	TGTGCCAGCACTCCCGGGACGTCAATCCCCTACGAGCAGTACTTC	CASTPGTSIPYEQYF
NA	TRBV25-1	NA	TRBJ2-1	TGTGCCAGCAGTGAAGGGCTACCCTACAATGAGCAGTTCTTC	CASSEGLPYNEQFF
NA	TRBV9	NA	TRBJ2-3	TGTGCCAGCAGCAGCACAGATACGCAGTATTTT	CASSSTDTQYF
TRBD1	TRBV7-6	NA	TRBJ2-7	TGTGCCAGCAGCTTAGGACAGGGAGACGAGCAGTACTTC	CASSLGQGDEQYF
NA	TRBV5-1	NA	TRBJ2-3	TGCGCCAGCAGCTTGGTCTCCGGGGGCACAGATACGCAGTATTTT	CASSLVSGGTDTQYF
TRBD1	TRBV4-1	NA	TRBJ1-2	TGCGCCAGCAGCCAAGGACAGGGGGCTTACTATGGCTACACCTTC	CASSQGQGAYYGYTF
NA	TRBV25-1	NA	TRBJ1-1	TGTGCCAGCAGTGAATCCTTCGGGGGGGTGAACACTGAAGCTTTCTTT	CASSESFGGVNTEAFF
TRBD2	TRBV13	NA	TRBJ2-3	TGTGCCAGCAGCACCTGGACTAGCGGGAGGGAGGATACGCAGTATTTT	CASSTWTSGREDTQYF
NA	TRBV19	NA	TRBJ1-2	TGTGCCACCAAGACAGATGGCTACACCTTC	CATKTDGYTF
NA	TRBV9	NA	TRBJ2-7	TGTGCCAGCAGCGTAGAACCAGCCACCGAGCAGTACTTC	CASSVEPATEQYF
TRBD2	TRBV11-2	NA	TRBJ2-7	TGTGCCAGCAGCCCCCCGCGGGGAGGGTGGTTGTACGAGCAGTACTTC	CASSPPRGGWLYEQYF
TRBD1	TRBV7-8	NA	TRBJ2-7	TGTGCCAGCAGCTTTGGGACAGGGGGCTTGGAGCAGTACTTC	CASSFGTGGLEQYF
NA	TRBV4-1	NA	TRBJ2-7	TGCGCCAGCAGCCACGACCCTCCGGGGTCCTACGAGCAGTACTTC	CASSHDPPGSYEQYF
TRBD2	TRBV28	NA	TRBJ2-1	TGTGCCAGCAGTTTAATAGCGGGGGGGTCTTGGAATGAGCAGTTCTTC	CASSLIAGGSWNEQFF
NA	TRBV2	NA	TRBJ2-3	TGTGCCAGGGCTAGGGTAGCCTCGGATACGCAGTATTTT	CARARVASDTQYF
TRBD1	TRBV28	once	TRBJ2-7	TGTGCCAGCAGTTTTCCACGGTCACAGGGGGCCTACGAGCAGTACTTC	CASSFPRSQGAYEQYF
NA	TRBV5-6	once	TRBJ1-1	TGTGCCAGCAGCCAGGACCAGGTTCAAGCTTTCTTT	CASSQDQVQAFF
TRBD2	TRBV7-6	once	TRBJ2-1	TGTGCCAGCAGCTATACTAGCGGTGCCTACAATGAGCAGTTCTTC	CASSYTSGAYNEQFF
NA	TRBV19	NA	TRBJ2-7	TGTGCCAGTAGTGCATTTAGGGGCTACGAGCAGTACTTC	CASSAFRGYEQYF
TRBD1	TRBV13	NA	TRBJ2-2	TGTGCCAGCAGCACCACAGGGGACACCGGGGAGCTGTTTTTT	CASSTTGDTGELFF
TRBD1	TRBV5-6	NA	TRBJ2-5	TGTGCCAGCAGCACACAACCGGGACAGGGGTGGGAGACCCAGTACTTC	CASSTQPGQGWETQYF
TRBD2	TRBV6-5	NA	TRBJ2-5	TGTGCCGGGGGGGGACGGGACCCATGGGAGACCCAGTACTTC	CAGGGRDPWETQYF
NA	TRBV7-8	NA	TRBJ2-7	TGTGCCAGCAGCATCGGGACGGTCTACGAGCAGTACTTC	CASSIGTVYEQYF
NA	TRBV7-8	NA	TRBJ1-2	TGTGCCAGCAGTTGGACAGTAAGCAGTGGCTACACCTTC	CASSWTVSSGYTF
NA	TRBV5-8	NA	TRBJ2-2	TGTGCCAGCAGCTTGCATGTAGGCGGGGAGCTGTTTTTT	CASSLHVGGELFF
NA	TRBV29-1	NA	TRBJ1-2	TGCAGCGTTGAAGTAGGAGTTAACTATGGCTACACCTTC	CSVEVGVNYGYTF
NA	TRBV7-9	NA	TRBJ2-7	TGTGCCAGCAGCCCCCACGGTGACGAGCAGTACTTC	CASSPHGDEQYF
TRBD1	TRBV27	NA	TRBJ1-2	TGTGCCAGCAGTCCCTCAGGGGGCCCCCTTAACTATGGCTACACCTTC	CASSPSGGPLNYGYTF
TRBD2	TRBV5-1	NA	TRBJ2-3	TGCGCCAGCGTAAAGCGGGAGGGTAGGGAAGGCACAGATACGCAGTATTTT	CASVKREGREGTDTQYF
TRBD2	TRBV5-6	NA	TRBJ2-3	TGTGCCAGCATTCGGGGGGTCACAGATACGCAGTATTTT	CASIRGVTDTQYF
NA	TRBV7-8	NA	TRBJ2-5	TGTGCCAGCAGCTTGGGCAGGGAACAAGAGACCCAGTACTTC	CASSLGREQETQYF